The 20 T cell receptor beta chains below were found in one sample sequenced in a study of shared clonotypes between healthy human individuals. Some clones are missing from TCRdb's copy, which holds only in-frame ones; the method was immunoSEQ multiplex PCR. There are some 2 million clones in the sample; 90% to 95% occur only once, and approximately 0.13% lies in the top ten. Input material: naive CD4+ T cells sorted from blood. Stated subset: CD45RA+ positively selected. The receptors shown here come from a man in his late teens or twenties in good health.

The V call is TRBV2, the J call TRBJ1-1; the D is unclear. This CDR3 spans 13 amino acids. Deletions cut 0 bases from V and 11 bases from J, with 13 bases between. Germline CDR1 and CDR2: SNHLY and FYNNEI. This CDR3 is CASSEAGLGQAFF. The DNA of the CDR3 is TGTGCCAGCAGTGAAGCGGGGTTAGGGCAGGCTTTCTTT.

As to this clone: Additional DNA sequences in this sample encode the identical CDR3. The genes are TRBV9 and TRBJ1-1; perhaps TRBD1 as D (6 bases). V was shortened by 2 bases and J by 1 base, with 9 bases between the two germline ends. Germline loops: CDR1 SGDLS, CDR2 YYNGEE. The CDR3 spans 14 residues. The CDR3 loop is CASSVTGGNTEAFF. For the CDR3, the DNA is TGTGCCAGCAGCGTGACAGGTGGGAACACTGAAGCTTTCTTT.

CDR3 region: CASGRFLANNEQFF. DNA of the CDR3: TGCGCCAGCGGCCGGTTTTTAGCCAACAATGAGCAGTTCTTC. The rearrangement joins TRBV5-1 to TRBJ2-1; no clear D gene. CDR1 SGHRS and CDR2 YFSETQ come from the germline V gene. CDR3 length: 14 amino acids. V lost 7 bases to trimming and J lost 5 bases, with 16 bases between them.

This chain uses TRBV7-9 with TRBJ1-4; D is uncertain. V was trimmed by 2 bases and J by 2 bases, leaving 6 bases between them. The germline CDR1 and CDR2 sequences are SEHNR and FQNEAQ (reference sequence). This CDR3 contains 14 residues. CDR3 sequence: CASSLRSTNEKLFF. CDR3 coding DNA: TGTGCCAGCAGCTTAAGGAGTACTAATGAAAAACTGTTTTTT.

The rearrangement joins TRBV7-2 to TRBJ1-2; D possibly corresponds to TRBD1 (6 bases). Trimming removed 6 bases at V and 6 bases at J, with 20 bases between. The CDR3 extends over 15 amino acids. The germline gives CDR1 SGHTA, CDR2 FQGNSA. For the CDR3, the DNA is TGTGCCAGCAGGCCTCAAATCGGACAGATCAATGGCTACACCTTC. Its protein product is CASRPQIGQINGYTF.

This clone has just one count. V is TRBV10-1 and J is TRBJ2-3; D ambiguous. Germline V gene sequence: CDR1 WNHNN, CDR2 SYGVQD (reference sequence). V was shortened by 3 bases and J by 10 bases, with 14 bases between the two germline ends. This CDR3 has 13 residues. CDR3 residues: CASSDLLASAQYF. In DNA, the CDR3 is TGCGCCAGCAGTGACCTACTCGCGTCCGCGCAGTATTTT.

About this clone itself: The same CDR3 arises from other DNA sequences in this sample as well. The chain recombines TRBV19 with TRBJ1-2; 8 bases fit TRBD1. CDR3 size: 12 residues. Losses at the gene ends were 6 bases for V and 7 bases for J; bases not matched to a gene: 4. Germline V gene data show CDR1 as LNHDA and CDR2 as SQIVND (reference sequence). The chain's CDR3 is CASSDRGRGYTF. The CDR3 DNA reads as TGTGCCAGTAGCGACAGGGGACGTGGCTACACCTTC. The full variable domain, with the rest looked up from reference TRBV19 and TRBJ1-2, is DGGITQSPKYLFRKEGQNVTLSCEQNLNHDAMYWYRQDPGQGLRLIYYSQIVNDFQKGDIAEGYSVSREKKESFPLTVTSAQKNPTAFYLCASSDRGRGYTFGSGTRLTVV.

The chain employs TRBV30 and TRBJ1-1; D gene uncertain. Germline lookup yields CDR1 GTSNPN and CDR2 SVGIG (reference sequence). Deletions cut 3 bases from V and 6 bases from J, with 8 bases between. This CDR3 is built from 11 residues. DNA of the CDR3: TGTGCCTGGAGAAATGAGGCTGAAGCTTTCTTT. As protein: CAWRNEAEAFF.

In regard to this clone: This same CDR3 is encoded by further DNA sequences in the sample. The V and J genes are TRBV11-2 and TRBJ2-7, with D perhaps TRBD1 (7 bases). V shed 1 base and J shed 4 bases, with 14 bases lying between them. The CDR3 runs to 15 residues. CDR1 SGHAT and CDR2 FQNNGV come from the germline V gene. The CDR3 DNA is TGTGCCAGCAGCTTAGCATCAGGGGGGCCTTACGAGCAGTACTTC. The encoded protein is CASSLASGGPYEQYF. The complete variable domain, with remaining parts taken from reference TRBV11-2 and TRBJ2-7, reads EAGVAQSPRYKIIEKRQSVAFWCNPISGHATLYWYQQILGQGPKLLIQFQNNGVVDDSQLPKDRFSAERLKGVDSTLKIQPAKLEDSAVYLCASSLASGGPYEQYFGPGTRLTVT.

The chain employs TRBV2 and TRBJ1-1; the match to TRBD1 covers 7 bases. With 4 bases clipped from V and 0 bases from J, the junction kept 8 bases outside the gene matches. The CDR3 length is 16 residues. Germline values: CDR1 SNHLY, CDR2 FYNNEI. CDR3 in amino acids: CASSAPGTAMNTEAFF. Written as DNA, the CDR3 is TGTGCCAGCAGTGCCCCAGGGACAGCCATGAACACTGAAGCTTTCTTT.

This rearrangement joins TRBV2 to TRBJ2-3, with a weak D call TRBD2 (5 bases). The germline gives CDR1 SNHLY, CDR2 FYNNEI. This CDR3 has 14 amino acids. Written as DNA, the CDR3 is TGTGCTCACCCCACGGGGTTGGACACAGATACGCAGTATTTT. Translated: CAHPTGLDTDTQYF.

J is TRBJ2-6 and V is TRBV5-1, with D tentatively TRBD1 or TRBD2 (5 bases each). Trimming took 3 bases from V and 0 from J, leaving 7 bases between them. The germline V gene has CDR1 SGHRS and CDR2 YFSETQ. The CDR3 totals 15 residues. CDR3 nucleotide sequence: TGCGCCAGCAGCTGGGGGAGCTCTGGGGCCAACGTCCTGACTTTC. Translation gives CASSWGSSGANVLTF.

The CDR3 DNA is TGTGCCAGCTCACCCACGCTACAGGGTAACACCGGGGAGCTGTTTTTT. Protein: CASSPTLQGNTGELFF. The rearrangement joins TRBV18 to TRBJ2-2; a weak D match, TRBD1 (6 bases). From germline, CDR1 is KGHSH and CDR2 LQKENI. V was shortened by 3 bases and J by 2 bases, with 13 bases between the two germline ends. The CDR3 has 16 amino acids.

The chain recombines TRBV10-3 with TRBJ2-3; D possibly uses TRBD1 or TRBD2 (5 bases each). The CDR3 has 12 amino acids. Trimming took off 6 bases at V and 6 bases at J, with 10 bases between the two ends. Germline lookup yields CDR1 ENHRY and CDR2 SYGVKD. CDR3 amino acids: CAIREGDDTQYF. In DNA, the CDR3 is TGTGCCATCAGGGAAGGGGACGATACGCAGTATTTT.

The chain carries TRBV7-2 and TRBJ1-5; perhaps TRBD1 as D (5 bases). Germline CDR1 reads SGHTA; CDR2 reads FQGNSA. V was clipped by 3 bases and J by 6 bases, with 9 bases between them. The CDR3 spans 13 residues. The CDR3 sequence: CASSFKGPQPQHF. Here the CDR3 DNA reads TGTGCCAGCAGCTTCAAGGGGCCTCAGCCCCAGCATTTT.

The J gene is TRBJ2-5, the V gene TRBV5-1; D uncertain. Per the germline V gene, CDR1 is SGHRS and CDR2 is YFSETQ. The germline V and J ends were trimmed by 4 bases and 4 bases, with 8 bases remaining between them. The CDR3 sequence is 12 residues long. In DNA, the CDR3 is TGCGCCAGCAGCAATTACCTAGAGACCCAGTACTTC. Translation gives CASSNYLETQYF. Full variable domain (remainder filled in from reference TRBV5-1 and TRBJ2-5): KAGVTQTPRYLIKTRGQQVTLSCSPISGHRSVSWYQQTPGQGLQFLFEYFSETQRNKGNFPGRFSGRQFSNSRSEMNVSTLELGDSALYLCASSNYLETQYFGPGTRLLVL.

About this clone itself: Other nucleotide sequences from this sample produce the same CDR3. The rearrangement links TRBV4-3 to TRBJ2-1; D is undetermined. This CDR3 has 12 amino acids. The V and J ends lost 0 bases and 9 bases respectively, with 6 bases between them. Germline assignment: CDR1 LGHNA and CDR2 YSLEER. As DNA, the CDR3 is TGCGCCAGCAGCCAAGATCTGGGTGAGCAGTTCTTC. This gives the protein CASSQDLGEQFF.

The genes are TRBV11-2 and TRBJ2-2; TRBD2 matches at 7 bases. Germline V lookup: CDR1 SGHAT, CDR2 FQNNGV. This CDR3 contains 16 residues. The ends lost 1 base at V and 2 bases at J; junction bases unmatched: 4. This CDR3 reads CASSLGASGNTGELFF. The CDR3, as DNA: TGTGCCAGCAGCTTAGGGGCTAGCGGAAACACCGGGGAGCTGTTTTTT.

CDR3 residues: CASSSTLNTGELFF. Here the CDR3 DNA reads TGTGCCAGCAGTTCGACATTGAACACCGGGGAGCTGTTTTTT. J is TRBJ2-2 and V is TRBV6-6; D is unresolved. This CDR3 region has 14 residues. Germline loops: CDR1 MNHNY, CDR2 SVGAGI (reference sequence). V was pared by 4 bases and J by 1 base, with 7 bases between.

This clone turned up a few times. The chain employs TRBV7-3 and TRBJ1-1; D is unresolved. Germline CDR1 reads SGHTA; CDR2 reads FQGTGA. The V gene lost 5 bases and the J gene lost 0 bases, with 13 bases spanning the gap. The CDR3 has 15 residues. The DNA of the CDR3 is TGTGCCAGCAGCCCTTCGATCACGATGAACACTGAAGCTTTCTTT. As protein: CASSPSITMNTEAFF.